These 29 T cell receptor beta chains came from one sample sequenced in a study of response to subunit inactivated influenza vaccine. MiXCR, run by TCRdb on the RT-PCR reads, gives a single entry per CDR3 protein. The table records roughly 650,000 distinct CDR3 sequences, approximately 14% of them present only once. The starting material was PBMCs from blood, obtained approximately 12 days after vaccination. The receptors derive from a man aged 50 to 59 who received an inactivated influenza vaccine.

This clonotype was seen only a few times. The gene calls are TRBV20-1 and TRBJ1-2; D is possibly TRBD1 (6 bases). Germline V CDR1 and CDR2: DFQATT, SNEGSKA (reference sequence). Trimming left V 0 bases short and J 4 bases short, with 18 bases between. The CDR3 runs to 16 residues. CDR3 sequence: CSARDYGQLPVYGYTF. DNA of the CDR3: TGCAGTGCTAGAGATTACGGACAGTTACCTGTCTATGGCTACACCTTC.

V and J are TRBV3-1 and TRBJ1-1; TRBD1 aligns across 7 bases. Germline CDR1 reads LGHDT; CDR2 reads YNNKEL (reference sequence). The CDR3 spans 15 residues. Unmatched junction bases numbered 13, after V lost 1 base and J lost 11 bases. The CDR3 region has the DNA TGTGCCAGCAGCCAAGTAATGGGAGGGGGCGATCCGGCTTTCTTT. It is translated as CASSQVMGGGDPAFF.

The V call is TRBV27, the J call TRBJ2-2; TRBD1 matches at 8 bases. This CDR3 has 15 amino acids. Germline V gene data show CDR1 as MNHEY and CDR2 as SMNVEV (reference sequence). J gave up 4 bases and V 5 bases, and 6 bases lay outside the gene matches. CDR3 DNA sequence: TGTGCCAGCAGTCCTCGGACAGGGCCCACCGGGGAGCTGTTTTTT. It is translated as CASSPRTGPTGELFF.

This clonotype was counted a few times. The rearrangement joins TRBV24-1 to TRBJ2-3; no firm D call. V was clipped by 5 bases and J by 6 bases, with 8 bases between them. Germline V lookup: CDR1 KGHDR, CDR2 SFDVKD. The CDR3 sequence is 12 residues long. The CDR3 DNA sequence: TGTGCCACCAGTGGGGGTTTTGATACGCAGTATTTT. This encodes CATSGGFDTQYF.

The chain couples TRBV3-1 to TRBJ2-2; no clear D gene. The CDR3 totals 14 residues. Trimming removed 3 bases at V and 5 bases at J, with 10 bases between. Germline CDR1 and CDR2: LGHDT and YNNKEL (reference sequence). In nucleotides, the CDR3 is TGTGCCAGCAGCCAGGAGCCTCGGACCGGGGAGCTGTTTTTT. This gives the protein CASSQEPRTGELFF.

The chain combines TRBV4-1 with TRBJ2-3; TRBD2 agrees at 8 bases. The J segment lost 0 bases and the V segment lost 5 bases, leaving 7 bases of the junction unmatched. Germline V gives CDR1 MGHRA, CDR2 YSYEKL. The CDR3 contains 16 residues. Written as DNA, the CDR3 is TGCGCCAGCAGCTTGGGACTAGAACCTAGCACAGATACGCAGTATTTT. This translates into CASSLGLEPSTDTQYF.

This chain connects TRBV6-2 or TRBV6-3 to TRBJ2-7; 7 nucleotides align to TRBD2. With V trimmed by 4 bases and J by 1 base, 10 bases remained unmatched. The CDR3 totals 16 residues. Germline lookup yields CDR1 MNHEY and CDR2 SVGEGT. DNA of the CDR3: TGTGCCAGCAGTTTCCGTTCTAGAGCGGGATCCTACGAGCAGTACTTC. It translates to CASSFRSRAGSYEQYF.

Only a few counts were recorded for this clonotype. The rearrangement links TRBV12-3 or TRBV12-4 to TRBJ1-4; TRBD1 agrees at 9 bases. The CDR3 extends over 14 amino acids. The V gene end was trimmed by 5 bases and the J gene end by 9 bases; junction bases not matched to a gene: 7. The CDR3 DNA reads TGTGCCAGCAGTCTGGGACAGGGTCGGCAAAAACTGTTTTTT. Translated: CASSLGQGRQKLFF.

The CDR3 nucleotides are TGTGCCAGCAGCCAAGATATACATCGCGGCTACACCTTC. It is translated as CASSQDIHRGYTF. This chain joins TRBV4-2 and TRBJ1-2; D not certain. This CDR3 is built from 13 residues. V lost 0 bases and J 8 bases, leaving 10 bases between the germline ends. The germline CDR1 and CDR2 sequences are LGHNA and YNFKEQ.

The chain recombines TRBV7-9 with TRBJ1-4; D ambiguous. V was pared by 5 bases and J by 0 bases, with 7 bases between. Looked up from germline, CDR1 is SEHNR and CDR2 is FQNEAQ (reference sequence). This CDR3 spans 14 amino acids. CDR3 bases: TGTGCCAGCAGCCCAGGTTCAACTAATGAAAAACTGTTTTTT. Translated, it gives CASSPGSTNEKLFF.

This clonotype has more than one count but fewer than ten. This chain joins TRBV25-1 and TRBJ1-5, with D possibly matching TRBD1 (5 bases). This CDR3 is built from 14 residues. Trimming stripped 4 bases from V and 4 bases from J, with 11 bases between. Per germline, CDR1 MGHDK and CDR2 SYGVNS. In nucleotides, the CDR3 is TGTGCCAGCAGTGTGCAGGGCATAAATCAGCCCCAGCATTTT. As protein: CASSVQGINQPQHF.

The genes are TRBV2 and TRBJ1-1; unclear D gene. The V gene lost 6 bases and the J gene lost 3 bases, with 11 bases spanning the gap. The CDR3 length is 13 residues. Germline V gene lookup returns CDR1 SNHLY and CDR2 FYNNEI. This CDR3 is CASSTRRDTEAFF. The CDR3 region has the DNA TGTGCCAGCAGCACCAGGAGGGACACTGAAGCTTTCTTT.

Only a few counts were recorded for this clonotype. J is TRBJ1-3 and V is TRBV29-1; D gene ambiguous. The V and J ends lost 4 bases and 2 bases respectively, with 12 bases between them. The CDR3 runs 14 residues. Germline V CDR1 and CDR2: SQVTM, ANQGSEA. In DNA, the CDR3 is TGCAGCGTTGCGACCCTTTCCCCTGGAAACACCATATATTTT. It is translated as CSVATLSPGNTIYF.

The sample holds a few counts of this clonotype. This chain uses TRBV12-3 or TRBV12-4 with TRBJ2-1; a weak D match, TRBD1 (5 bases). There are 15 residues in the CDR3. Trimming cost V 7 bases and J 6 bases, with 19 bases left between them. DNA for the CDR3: TGTGCCAGCACCACGGTATCCCCAAGGGGCAATGAGCAGTTCTTC. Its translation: CASTTVSPRGNEQFF.

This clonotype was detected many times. This CDR3 reads CASSFRSASGYTF. Written as DNA, the CDR3 is TGTGCCAGCAGTTTCAGGAGTGCCTCTGGCTACACCTTC. The V and J genes are TRBV6-2 or TRBV6-3 and TRBJ1-2; D unresolved. V lost 4 bases to trimming and J lost 7 bases, with 13 bases between them. Germline CDR1 reads MNHEY; CDR2 reads SVGEGT. The CDR3 contains 13 residues.

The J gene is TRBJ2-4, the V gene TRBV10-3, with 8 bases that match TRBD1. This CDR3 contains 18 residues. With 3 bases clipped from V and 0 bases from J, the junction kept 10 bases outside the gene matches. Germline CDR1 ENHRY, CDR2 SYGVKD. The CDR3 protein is CAISDTGGKLLAKNIQYF. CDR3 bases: TGTGCCATCAGTGACACAGGGGGGAAACTTCTAGCCAAAAACATTCAGTACTTC.

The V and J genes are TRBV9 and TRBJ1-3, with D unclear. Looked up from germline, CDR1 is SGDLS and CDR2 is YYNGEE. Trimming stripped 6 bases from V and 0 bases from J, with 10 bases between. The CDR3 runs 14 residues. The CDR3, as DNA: TGTGCCAGCAAGGTCGGACTCTCTGGAAACACCATATATTTT. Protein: CASKVGLSGNTIYF.

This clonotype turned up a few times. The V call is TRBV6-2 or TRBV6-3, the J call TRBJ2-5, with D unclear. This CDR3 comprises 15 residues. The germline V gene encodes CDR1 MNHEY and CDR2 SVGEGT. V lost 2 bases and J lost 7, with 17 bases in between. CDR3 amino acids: CASSYVEHPPSTQYF. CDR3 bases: TGTGCCAGCAGTTACGTTGAGCACCCCCCGTCGACCCAGTACTTC.

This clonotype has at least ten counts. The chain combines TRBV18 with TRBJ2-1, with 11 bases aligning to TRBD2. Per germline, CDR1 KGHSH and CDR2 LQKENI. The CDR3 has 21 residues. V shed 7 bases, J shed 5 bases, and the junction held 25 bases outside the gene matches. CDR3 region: CASLGQQTGLAAPATNNEQFF. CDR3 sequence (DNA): TGTGCCAGCTTGGGACAGCAAACGGGACTAGCGGCCCCCGCTACGAACAATGAGCAGTTCTTC.

The DNA of the CDR3 is TGTGCCAGCGGGGGGGCAGTAGGGGCAGATACGCAGTATTTT. Translating gives CASGGAVGADTQYF. The chain employs TRBV6-1 and TRBJ2-3, with D possibly matching TRBD2 (7 bases). This CDR3 is 14 amino acids long. V was clipped by 8 bases and J by 4 bases, with 16 bases between them. The V gene's germline CDR1 is MNHNS and CDR2 SASEGT.

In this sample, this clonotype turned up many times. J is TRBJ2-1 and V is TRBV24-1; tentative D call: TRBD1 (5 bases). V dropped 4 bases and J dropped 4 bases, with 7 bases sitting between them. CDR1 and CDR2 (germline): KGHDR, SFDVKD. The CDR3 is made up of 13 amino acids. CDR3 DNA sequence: TGTGCCACCAGTGAGGACACTTACAATGAGCAGTTCTTC. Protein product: CATSEDTYNEQFF.

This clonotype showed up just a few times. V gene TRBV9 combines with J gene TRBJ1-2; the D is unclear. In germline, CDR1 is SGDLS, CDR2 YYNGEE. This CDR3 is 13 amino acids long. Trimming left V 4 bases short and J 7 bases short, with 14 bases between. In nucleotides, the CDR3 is TGTGCCAGCAGCCTCGCCCACGGCAGTGGCTACACCTTC. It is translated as CASSLAHGSGYTF.

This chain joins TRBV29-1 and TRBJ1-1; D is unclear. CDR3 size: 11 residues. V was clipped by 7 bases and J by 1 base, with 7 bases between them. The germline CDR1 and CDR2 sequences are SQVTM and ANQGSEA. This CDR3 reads CSGHSNTEAFF. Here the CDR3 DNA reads TGCAGCGGCCATTCGAACACTGAAGCTTTCTTT.

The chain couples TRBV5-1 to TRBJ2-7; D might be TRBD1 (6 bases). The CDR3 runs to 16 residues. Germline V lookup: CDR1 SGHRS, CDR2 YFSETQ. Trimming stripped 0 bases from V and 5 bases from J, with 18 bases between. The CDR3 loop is CASSLGLNRDTDEQYF. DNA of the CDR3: TGCGCCAGCAGCTTGGGGCTCAACCGGGACACGGACGAGCAGTACTTC. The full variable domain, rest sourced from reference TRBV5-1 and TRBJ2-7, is KAGVTQTPRYLIKTRGQQVTLSCSPISGHRSVSWYQQTPGQGLQFLFEYFSETQRNKGNFPGRFSGRQFSNSRSEMNVSTLELGDSALYLCASSLGLNRDTDEQYFGPGTRLTVT.

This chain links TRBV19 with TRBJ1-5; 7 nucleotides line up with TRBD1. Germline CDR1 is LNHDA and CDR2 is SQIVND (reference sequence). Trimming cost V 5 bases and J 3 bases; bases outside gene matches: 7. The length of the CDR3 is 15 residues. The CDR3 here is CASSLRGLSNQPQHF. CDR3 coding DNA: TGTGCCAGTAGTCTGAGGGGGCTGTCCAATCAGCCCCAGCATTTT. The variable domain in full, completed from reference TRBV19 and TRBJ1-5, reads DGGITQSPKYLFRKEGQNVTLSCEQNLNHDAMYWYRQDPGQGLRLIYYSQIVNDFQKGDIAEGYSVSREKKESFPLTVTSAQKNPTAFYLCASSLRGLSNQPQHFGDGTRLSIL.

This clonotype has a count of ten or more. The CDR3 coding sequence is TGCGCCAGCAGCTCCATCGTCTACAATGAGCAGTTCTTC. It codes for CASSSIVYNEQFF. The chain uses TRBV5-1 and TRBJ2-1; no definite D call. Between the trimmed V and J ends, which lost 3 bases and 3 bases, there was a span of 7 bases. CDR1 SGHRS and CDR2 YFSETQ come from the germline V gene. There are 13 residues in the CDR3.

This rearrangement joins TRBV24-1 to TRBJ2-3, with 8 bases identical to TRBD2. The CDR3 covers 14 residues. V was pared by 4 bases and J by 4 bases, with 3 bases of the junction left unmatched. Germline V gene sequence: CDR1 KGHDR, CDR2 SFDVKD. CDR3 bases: TGTGCCACCAGTGAAACGACTAGCGCAGATACGCAGTATTTT. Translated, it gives CATSETTSADTQYF.

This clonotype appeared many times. This CDR3 is CASSYGGETQYF. The CDR3 DNA reads as TGTGCCAGCAGTTACGGGGGAGAGACCCAGTACTTC. V is TRBV6-5 and J is TRBJ2-5; tentatively, D is TRBD1 or TRBD2 (5 bases each). CDR3 length: 12 amino acids. Trimming removed 2 bases from V and 4 bases from J, with 5 bases in between. Germline CDR1 reads MNHEY; CDR2 reads SVGAGI.

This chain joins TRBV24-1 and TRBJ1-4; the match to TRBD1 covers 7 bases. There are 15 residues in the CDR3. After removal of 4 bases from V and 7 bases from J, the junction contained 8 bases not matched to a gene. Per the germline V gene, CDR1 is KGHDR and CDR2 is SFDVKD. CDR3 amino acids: CATSDPRDSPEKLFF. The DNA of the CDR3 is TGTGCCACCAGTGACCCCCGGGACAGTCCTGAAAAACTGTTTTTT.